This section outlines one T cell receptor (beta chain) sequence together with its context. The sample originates from a study of Ad26.COV2.S vaccination and SARS-CoV-2 variants. TCRdb's copy holds only in-frame clones and misses some; the assay was immunoSEQ multiplex PCR. Seen here are around 100,000 clones, approximately 82% observed once, and the top ten hold approximately 16%. The sequencing used peripheral blood, collected after recovery from COVID-19. The TCR comes from a human donor who had recovered from COVID-19.

CDR3 bases: TGTGCCAGCAGCGTAGCATTAGCGAACACAGATACGCAGTATTTT. Protein sequence: CASSVALANTDTQYF. V and J are TRBV9 and TRBJ2-3; perhaps TRBD2 as D (5 bases). The length of the CDR3 is 15 residues. V was cut by 0 bases and J by 2 bases, with 10 bases left in between. Looked up from germline, CDR1 is SGDLS and CDR2 is YYNGEE. Based on the CDR3 plus reference TRBV9 and TRBJ2-3, the full variable domain is DSGVTQTPKHLITATGQRVTLRCSPRSGDLSVYWYQQSLDQGLQFLIQYYNGEERAKGNILERFSAQQFPDLHSELNLSSLELGDSALYFCASSVALANTDTQYFGPGTRLTVL.